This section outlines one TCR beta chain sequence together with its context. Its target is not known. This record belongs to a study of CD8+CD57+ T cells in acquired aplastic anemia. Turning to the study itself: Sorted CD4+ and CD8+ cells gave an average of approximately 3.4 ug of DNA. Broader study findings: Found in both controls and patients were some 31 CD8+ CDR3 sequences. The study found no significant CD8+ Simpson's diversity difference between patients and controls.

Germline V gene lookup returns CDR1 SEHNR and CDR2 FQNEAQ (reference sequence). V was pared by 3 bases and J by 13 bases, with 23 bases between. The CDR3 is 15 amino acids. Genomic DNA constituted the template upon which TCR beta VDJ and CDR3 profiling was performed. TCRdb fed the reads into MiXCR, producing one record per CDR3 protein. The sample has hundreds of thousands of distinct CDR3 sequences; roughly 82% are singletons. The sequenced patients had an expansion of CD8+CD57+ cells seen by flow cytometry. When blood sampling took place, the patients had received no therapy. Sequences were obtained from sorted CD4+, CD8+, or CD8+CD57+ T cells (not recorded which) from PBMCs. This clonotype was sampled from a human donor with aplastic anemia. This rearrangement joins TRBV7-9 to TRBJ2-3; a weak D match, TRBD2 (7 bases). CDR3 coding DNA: TGTGCCAGCAGCTTTGGGGGACACGGGGGGAGCGAGGAGTATTTT. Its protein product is CASSFGGHGGSEEYF.